This TCR beta chain was found in a study of response to subunit inactivated influenza vaccine. J was trimmed by 7 bases and V by 5 bases; bases with no gene match: 14. The CDR3 consists of 16 residues. CDR1 SGHAT and CDR2 FQNNGV come from the germline V gene. TCRdb re-analysed the RT-PCR reads in MiXCR, keeping a single row per CDR3 protein. The sample has about 540,000 distinct CDR3 sequences; approximately 22% are singletons. The data also belong to a second study, concerning T cells expressing NK-cell markers. That paper adds: TCR beta cDNA was generated via 5'RACE template switching incorporating UMIs.

This receptor was identified in a man aged 50 or older who received an inactivated influenza vaccine. This sequence joins TRBV11-2 and TRBJ2-1, with 7 bases matching TRBD1. This specimen was CD4+ T cells sorted from PBMCs, taken roughly 13 days after vaccination. Here the CDR3 reads CASSPLGRDSKNEQFF. In DNA, the CDR3 is TGTGCCAGCAGCCCCCTTGGCCGGGACAGTAAAAATGAGCAGTTCTTC.